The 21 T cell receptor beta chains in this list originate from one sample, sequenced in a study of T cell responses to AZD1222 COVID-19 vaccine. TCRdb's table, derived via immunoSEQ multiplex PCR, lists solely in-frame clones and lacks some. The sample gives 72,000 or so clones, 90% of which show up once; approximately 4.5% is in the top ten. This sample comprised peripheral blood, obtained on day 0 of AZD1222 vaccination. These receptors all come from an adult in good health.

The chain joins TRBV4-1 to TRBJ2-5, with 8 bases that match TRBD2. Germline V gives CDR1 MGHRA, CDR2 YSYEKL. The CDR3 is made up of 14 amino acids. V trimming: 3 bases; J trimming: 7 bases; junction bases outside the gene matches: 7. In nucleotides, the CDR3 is TGCGCCAGCAGCCAGACTAGCGTGGTGAGGACCCAGTACTTC. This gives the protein CASSQTSVVRTQYF.

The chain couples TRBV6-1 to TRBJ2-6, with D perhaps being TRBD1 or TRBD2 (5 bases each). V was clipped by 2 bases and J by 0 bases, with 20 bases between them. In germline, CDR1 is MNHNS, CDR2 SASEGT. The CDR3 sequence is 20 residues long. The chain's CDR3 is CASSEKGAGRVSSGANVLTF. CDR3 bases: TGTGCCAGCAGTGAAAAAGGGGCGGGCAGAGTTAGCTCTGGGGCCAACGTCCTGACTTTC.

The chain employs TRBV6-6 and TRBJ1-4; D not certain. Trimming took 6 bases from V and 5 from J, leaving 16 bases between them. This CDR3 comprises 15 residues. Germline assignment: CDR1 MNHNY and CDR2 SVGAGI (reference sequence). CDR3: CASSPMGLTNEKLFF. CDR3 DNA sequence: TGTGCCAGCAGCCCCATGGGCCTTACGAATGAAAAACTGTTTTTT.

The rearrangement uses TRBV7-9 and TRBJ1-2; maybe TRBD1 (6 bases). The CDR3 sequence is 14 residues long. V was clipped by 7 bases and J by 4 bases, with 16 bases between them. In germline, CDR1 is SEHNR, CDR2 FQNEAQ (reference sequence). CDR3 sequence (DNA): TGTGCCAGCACCCCCTCGGGGGGCCCCTATGGCTACACCTTC. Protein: CASTPSGGPYGYTF. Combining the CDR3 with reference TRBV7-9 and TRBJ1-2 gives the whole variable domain DTGVSQNPRHKITKRGQNVTFRCDPISEHNRLYWYRQTLGQGPEFLTYFQNEAQLEKSRLLSDRFSAERPKGSFSTLEIQRTEQGDSAMYLCASTPSGGPYGYTFGSGTRLTVV.

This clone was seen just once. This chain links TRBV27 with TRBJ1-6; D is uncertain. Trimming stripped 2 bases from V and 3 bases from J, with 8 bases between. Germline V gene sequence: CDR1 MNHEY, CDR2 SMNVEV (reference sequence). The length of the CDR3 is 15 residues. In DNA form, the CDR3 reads TGTGCCAGCAGTTTAAGGACCGTCTATAATTCACCCCTCCACTTT. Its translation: CASSLRTVYNSPLHF.

CDR3 sequence: CASSYRLQSTEAFF. CDR3 DNA sequence: TGTGCCAGCAGTTACCGGCTGCAGAGCACTGAAGCTTTCTTT. The gene calls are TRBV6-5 and TRBJ1-1; D remains unclear. Germline loops: CDR1 MNHEY, CDR2 SVGAGI. Trimming took off 2 bases at V and 4 bases at J, with 11 bases between the two ends. There are 14 residues in the CDR3.

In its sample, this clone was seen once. The DNA for the CDR3 is TGCAGTGCTAGTCCGGCTAGCGGCATCTACAATGAGCAGTTCTTC. Its translation: CSASPASGIYNEQFF. The V and J genes are TRBV20-1 and TRBJ2-1; 7 positions agree with TRBD2. The CDR3 length is 15 residues. After removal of 3 bases from V and 3 bases from J, the junction contained 8 bases not matched to a gene. Germline assignment: CDR1 DFQATT and CDR2 SNEGSKA (reference sequence).

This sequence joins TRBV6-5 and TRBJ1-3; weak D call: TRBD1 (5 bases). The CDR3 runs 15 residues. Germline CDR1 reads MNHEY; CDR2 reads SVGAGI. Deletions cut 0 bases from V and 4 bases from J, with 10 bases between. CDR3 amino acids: CASSYSGTEGNTIYF. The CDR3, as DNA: TGTGCCAGCAGTTACTCGGGGACGGAGGGAAACACCATATATTTT.

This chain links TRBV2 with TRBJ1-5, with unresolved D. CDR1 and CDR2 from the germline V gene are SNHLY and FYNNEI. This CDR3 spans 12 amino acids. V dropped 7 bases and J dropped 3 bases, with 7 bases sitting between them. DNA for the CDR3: TGTGCCAGCACCACGGACAATCAGCCCCAGCATTTT. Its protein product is CASTTDNQPQHF.

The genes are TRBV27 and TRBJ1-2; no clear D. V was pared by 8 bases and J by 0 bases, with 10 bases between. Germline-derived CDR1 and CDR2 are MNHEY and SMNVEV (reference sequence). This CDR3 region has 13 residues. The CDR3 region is CASLSPSNYGYTF. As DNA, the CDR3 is TGTGCCAGCTTGAGCCCTTCTAACTATGGCTACACCTTC.

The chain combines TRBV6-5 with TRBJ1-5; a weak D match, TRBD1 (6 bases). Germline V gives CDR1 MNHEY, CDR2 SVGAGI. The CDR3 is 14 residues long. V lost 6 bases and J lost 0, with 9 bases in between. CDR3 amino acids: CASRQGFSNQPQHF. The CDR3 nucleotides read TGTGCCAGCAGACAGGGATTTAGCAATCAGCCCCAGCATTTT.

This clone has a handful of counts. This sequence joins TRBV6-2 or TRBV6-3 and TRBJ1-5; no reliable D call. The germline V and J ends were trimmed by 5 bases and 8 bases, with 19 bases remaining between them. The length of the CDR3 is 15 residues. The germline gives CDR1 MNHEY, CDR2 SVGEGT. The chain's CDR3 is CASSRNAAGAEPQHF. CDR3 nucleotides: TGTGCCAGCAGTCGGAATGCGGCGGGCGCGGAGCCCCAGCATTTT.

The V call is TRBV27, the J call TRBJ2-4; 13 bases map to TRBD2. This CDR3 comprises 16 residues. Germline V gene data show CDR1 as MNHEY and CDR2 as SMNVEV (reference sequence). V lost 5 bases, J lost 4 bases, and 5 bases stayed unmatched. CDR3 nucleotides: TGTGCCAGCAGTGCCGCGGGACTAGCGGGAAAAAACATTCAGTACTTC. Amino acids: CASSAAGLAGKNIQYF.

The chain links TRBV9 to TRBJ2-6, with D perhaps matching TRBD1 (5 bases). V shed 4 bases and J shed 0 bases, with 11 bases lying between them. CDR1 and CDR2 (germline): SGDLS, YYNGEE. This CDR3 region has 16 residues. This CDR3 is CASSPAGHSGANVLTF. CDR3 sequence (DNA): TGTGCCAGCAGCCCCGCAGGGCACTCTGGGGCCAACGTCCTGACTTTC.

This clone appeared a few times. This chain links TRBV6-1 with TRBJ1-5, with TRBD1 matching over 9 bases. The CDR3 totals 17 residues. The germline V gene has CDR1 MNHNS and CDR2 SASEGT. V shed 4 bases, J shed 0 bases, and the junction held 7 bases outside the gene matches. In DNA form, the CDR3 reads TGTGCCAGCAGTGGCCGGGACAGGGTTCATAGCAATCAGCCCCAGCATTTT. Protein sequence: CASSGRDRVHSNQPQHF.

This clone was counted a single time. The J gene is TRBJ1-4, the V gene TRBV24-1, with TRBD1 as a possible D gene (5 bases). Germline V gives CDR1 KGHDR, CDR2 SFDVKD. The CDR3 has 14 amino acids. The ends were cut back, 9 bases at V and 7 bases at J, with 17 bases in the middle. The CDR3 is CATSTGGDREKLFF. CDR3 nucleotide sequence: TGTGCCACCTCCACCGGAGGGGATCGTGAAAAACTGTTTTTT.

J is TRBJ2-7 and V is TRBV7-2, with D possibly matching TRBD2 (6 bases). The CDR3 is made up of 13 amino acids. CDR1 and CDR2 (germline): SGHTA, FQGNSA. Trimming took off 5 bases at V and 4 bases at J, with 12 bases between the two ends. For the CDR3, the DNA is TGTGCCAGCAGCGGGAGGAGCACTTACGAGCAGTACTTC. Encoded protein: CASSGRSTYEQYF.

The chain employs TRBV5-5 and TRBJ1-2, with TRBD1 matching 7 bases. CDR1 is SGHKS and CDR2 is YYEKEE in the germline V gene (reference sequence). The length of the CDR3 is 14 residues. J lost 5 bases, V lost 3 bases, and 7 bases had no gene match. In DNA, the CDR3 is TGTGCCAGCAGCTGGGACAGTTTAGTTTATGGCTACACCTTC. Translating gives CASSWDSLVYGYTF.

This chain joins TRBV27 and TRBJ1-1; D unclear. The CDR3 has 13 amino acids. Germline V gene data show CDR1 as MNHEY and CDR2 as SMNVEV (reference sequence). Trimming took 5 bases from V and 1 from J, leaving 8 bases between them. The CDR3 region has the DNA TGTGCCAGCAGTCTATACAGGAACACTGAAGCTTTCTTT. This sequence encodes CASSLYRNTEAFF.

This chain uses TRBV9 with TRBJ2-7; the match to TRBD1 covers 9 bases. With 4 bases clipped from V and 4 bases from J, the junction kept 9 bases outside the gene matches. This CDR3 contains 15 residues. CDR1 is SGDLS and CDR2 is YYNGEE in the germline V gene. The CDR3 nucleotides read TGTGCCAGCAGCCCCAGAGGGGGACAGGGATACGAGCAGTACTTC. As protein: CASSPRGGQGYEQYF.

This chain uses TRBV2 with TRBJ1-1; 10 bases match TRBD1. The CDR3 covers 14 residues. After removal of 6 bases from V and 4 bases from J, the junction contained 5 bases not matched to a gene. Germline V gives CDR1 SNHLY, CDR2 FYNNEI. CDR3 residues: CASSEGQGSTEAFF. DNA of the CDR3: TGTGCCAGCAGCGAGGGACAGGGGAGCACTGAAGCTTTCTTT.